The entry below describes one T cell receptor (beta chain). The method was immunoSEQ multiplex PCR; TCRdb's version includes in-frame clones alone and lacks a portion of them. Among 130,000 to 150,000 clones listed, approximately 88% were seen once. This entry is derived from a study of blood T cell repertoires in COVID-19. Per the germline V gene, CDR1 is ENHRY and CDR2 is SYGVKD. V shed 2 bases and J shed 1 base, with 12 bases lying between them. The CDR3 has 16 residues. Sequencing used peripheral blood. The receptor was derived from a woman in her forties or fifties with acute or convalescent COVID-19. The rearrangement links TRBV10-3 to TRBJ2-4; TRBD1 is a possible D gene (6 bases). The CDR3 sequence is CAISEMGRGAKNIQYF. CDR3 nucleotide sequence: TGTGCCATCAGTGAGATGGGCAGGGGCGCCAAAAACATTCAGTACTTC.